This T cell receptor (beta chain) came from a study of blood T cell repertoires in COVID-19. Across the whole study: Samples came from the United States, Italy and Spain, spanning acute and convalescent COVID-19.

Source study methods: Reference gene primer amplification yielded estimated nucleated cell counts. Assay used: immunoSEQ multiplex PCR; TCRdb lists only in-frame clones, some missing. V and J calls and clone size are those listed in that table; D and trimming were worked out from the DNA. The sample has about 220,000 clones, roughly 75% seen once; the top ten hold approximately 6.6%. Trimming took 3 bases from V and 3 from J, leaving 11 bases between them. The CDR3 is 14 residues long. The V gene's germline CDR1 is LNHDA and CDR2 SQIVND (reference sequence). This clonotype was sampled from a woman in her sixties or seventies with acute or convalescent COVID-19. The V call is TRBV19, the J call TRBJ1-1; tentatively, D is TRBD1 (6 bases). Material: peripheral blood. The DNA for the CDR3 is TGTGCCAGTAGTATTGCAACAGGGTACACTGAAGCTTTCTTT. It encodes CASSIATGYTEAFF.